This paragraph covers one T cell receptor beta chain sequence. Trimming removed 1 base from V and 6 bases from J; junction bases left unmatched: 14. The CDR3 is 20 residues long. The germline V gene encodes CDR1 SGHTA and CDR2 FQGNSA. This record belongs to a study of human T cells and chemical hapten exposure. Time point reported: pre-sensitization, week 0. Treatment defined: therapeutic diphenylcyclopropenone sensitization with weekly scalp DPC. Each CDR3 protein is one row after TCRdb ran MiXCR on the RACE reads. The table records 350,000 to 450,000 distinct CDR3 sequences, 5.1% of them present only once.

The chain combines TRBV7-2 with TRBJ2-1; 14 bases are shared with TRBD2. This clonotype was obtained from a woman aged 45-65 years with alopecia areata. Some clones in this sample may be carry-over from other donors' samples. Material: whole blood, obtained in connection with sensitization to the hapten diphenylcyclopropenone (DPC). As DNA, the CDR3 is TGTGCCAGCAGCTTAGGTCTTTCTCCGGGACTAGCGGGAGTAAGCAATGAGCAGTTCTTC. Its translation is CASSLGLSPGLAGVSNEQFF.